This T cell receptor (beta chain) was sequenced during a study of shared T cell receptors in the human thymus. Repertoires were generated with immunoSEQ multiplex PCR, while TCRdb's copy carries only in-frame clones and drops some. The sample yields about 730,000 clones, 70% to 90% seen once. The germline V and J ends were trimmed by 3 bases and 2 bases, with 24 bases remaining between them. This CDR3 spans 19 amino acids. Per the germline V gene, CDR1 is MDHEN and CDR2 is SYDVKM. This clone was recorded once. The sample was also linked to a second study, of human thymus T cells. From that paper: Within thymic and blood repertoires, V and J gene usage appeared to be biased.

This chain connects TRBV28 to TRBJ2-3, with D uncertain. Sequencing used thymocytes. This TCR derives from a girl under two years old with a congenital heart defect. The CDR3, as DNA: TGTGCCAGCAGTTTTATCTCGTCGGTCAGGAACAGCCCCACAGATACGCAGTATTTT. It codes for CASSFISSVRNSPTDTQYF.